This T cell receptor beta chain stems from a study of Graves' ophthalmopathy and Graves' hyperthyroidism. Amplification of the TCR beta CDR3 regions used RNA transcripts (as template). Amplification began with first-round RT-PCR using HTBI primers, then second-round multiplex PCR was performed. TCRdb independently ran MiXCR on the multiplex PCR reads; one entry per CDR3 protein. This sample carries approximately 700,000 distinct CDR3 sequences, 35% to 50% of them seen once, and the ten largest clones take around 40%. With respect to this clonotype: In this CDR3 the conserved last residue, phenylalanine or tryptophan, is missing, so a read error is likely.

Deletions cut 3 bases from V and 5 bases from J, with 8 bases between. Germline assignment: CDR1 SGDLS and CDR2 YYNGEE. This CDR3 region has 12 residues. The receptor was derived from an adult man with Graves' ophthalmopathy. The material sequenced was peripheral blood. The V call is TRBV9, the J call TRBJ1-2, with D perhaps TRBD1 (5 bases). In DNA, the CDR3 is TGTGCCAGCAGCGCAACAGGATATGGCTACACCTCC. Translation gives CASSATGYGYTS.